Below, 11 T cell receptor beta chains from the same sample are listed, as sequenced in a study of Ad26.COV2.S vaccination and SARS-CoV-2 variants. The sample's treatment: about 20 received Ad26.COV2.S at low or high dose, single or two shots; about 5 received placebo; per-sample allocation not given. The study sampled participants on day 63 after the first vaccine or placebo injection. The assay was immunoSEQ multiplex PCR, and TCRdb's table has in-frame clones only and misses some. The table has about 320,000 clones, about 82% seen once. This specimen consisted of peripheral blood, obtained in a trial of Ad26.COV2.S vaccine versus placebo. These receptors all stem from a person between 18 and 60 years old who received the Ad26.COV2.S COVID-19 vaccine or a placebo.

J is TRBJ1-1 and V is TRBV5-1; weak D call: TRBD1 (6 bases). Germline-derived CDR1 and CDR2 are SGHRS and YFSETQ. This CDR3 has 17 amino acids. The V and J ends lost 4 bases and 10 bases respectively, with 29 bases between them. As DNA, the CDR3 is TGCGCCAGCAGCCTAGGGACTAGCGGGGGGGCGGCTCCTCCAGCTTTCTTT. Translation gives CASSLGTSGGAAPPAFF.

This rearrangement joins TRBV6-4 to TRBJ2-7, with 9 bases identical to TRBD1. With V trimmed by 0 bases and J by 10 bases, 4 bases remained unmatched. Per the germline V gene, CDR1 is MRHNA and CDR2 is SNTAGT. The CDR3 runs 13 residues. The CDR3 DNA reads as TGTGCCAGCAGTGACTCGGGACAGGGACCACAGTACTTC. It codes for CASSDSGQGPQYF.

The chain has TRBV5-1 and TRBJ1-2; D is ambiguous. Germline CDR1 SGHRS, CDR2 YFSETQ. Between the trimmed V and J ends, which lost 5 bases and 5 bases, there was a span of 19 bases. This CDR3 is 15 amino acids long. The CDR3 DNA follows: TGCGCCAGCAGACTACTTGCGGAGGGATCGTATGGCTACACCTTC. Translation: CASRLLAEGSYGYTF.

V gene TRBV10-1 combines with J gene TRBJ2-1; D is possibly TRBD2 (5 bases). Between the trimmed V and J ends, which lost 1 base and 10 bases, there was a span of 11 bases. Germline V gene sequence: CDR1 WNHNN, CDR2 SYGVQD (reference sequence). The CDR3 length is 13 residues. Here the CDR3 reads CASSEYPPGEQFF. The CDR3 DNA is TGCGCCAGCAGTGAGTATCCGCCGGGGGAGCAGTTCTTC.

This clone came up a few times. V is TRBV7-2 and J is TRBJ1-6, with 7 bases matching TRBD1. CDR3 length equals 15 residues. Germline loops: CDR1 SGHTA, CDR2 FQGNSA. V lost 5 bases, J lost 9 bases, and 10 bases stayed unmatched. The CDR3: CASSPGQAGSSPLHF. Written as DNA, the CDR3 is TGTGCCAGCAGCCCTGGACAGGCCGGGAGTTCACCCCTCCACTTT.

The CDR3 region is CASSNDRESEQFF. CDR3 bases: TGTGCCAGCTCAAATGACAGGGAGAGTGAGCAGTTCTTC. The chain uses TRBV18 and TRBJ2-1; TRBD1 matches 7 bases. J lost 9 bases, V lost 5 bases, and 7 bases had no gene match. Germline V lookup: CDR1 KGHSH, CDR2 LQKENI. CDR3 length: 13 residues. The whole variable domain, filled in from reference TRBV18 and TRBJ2-1, reads NAGVMQNPRHLVRRRGQEARLRCSPMKGHSHVYWYRQLPEEGLKFMVYLQKENIIDESGMPKERFSAEFPKEGPSILRIQQVVRGDSAAYFCASSNDRESEQFFGPGTRLTVL.

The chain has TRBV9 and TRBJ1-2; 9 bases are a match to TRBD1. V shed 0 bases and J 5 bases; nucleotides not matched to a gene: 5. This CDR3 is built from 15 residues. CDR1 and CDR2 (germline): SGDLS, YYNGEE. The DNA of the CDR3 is TGTGCCAGCAGCGTAGCCGTCGGGACAGGGTATGGCTACACCTTC. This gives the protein CASSVAVGTGYGYTF.

The CDR3 nucleotides are TGCAGCGTCTCCGGGACTAGCGGGGGGCCAGGGAATGAGCAGTTCTTC. Translation: CSVSGTSGGPGNEQFF. The chain joins TRBV29-1 to TRBJ2-1; 15 bases are shared with TRBD2. Looked up from germline, CDR1 is SQVTM and CDR2 is ANQGSEA. V gave up 6 bases and J gave up 7 bases; unmatched junction bases: 10. There are 16 residues in the CDR3.

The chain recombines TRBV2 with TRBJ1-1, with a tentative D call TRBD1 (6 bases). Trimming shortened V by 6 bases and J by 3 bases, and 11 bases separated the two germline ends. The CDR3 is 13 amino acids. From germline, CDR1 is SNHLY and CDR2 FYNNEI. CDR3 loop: CASRGSGDTEAFF. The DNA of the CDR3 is TGTGCCAGCAGGGGGTCAGGGGACACTGAAGCTTTCTTT.

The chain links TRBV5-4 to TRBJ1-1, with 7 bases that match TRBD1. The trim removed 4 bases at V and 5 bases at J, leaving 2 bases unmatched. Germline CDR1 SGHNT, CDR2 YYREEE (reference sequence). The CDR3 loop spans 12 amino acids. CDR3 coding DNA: TGTGCCAGCAGCGGGACAGTTACTGAAGCTTTCTTT. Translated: CASSGTVTEAFF.

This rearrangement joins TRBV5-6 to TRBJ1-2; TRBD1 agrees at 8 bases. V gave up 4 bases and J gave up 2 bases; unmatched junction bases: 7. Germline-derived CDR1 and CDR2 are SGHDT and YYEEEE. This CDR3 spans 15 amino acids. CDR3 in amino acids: CASSPDDRGNYGYTF. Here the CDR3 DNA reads TGTGCCAGCAGCCCCGATGACAGGGGCAACTATGGCTACACCTTC.